Listed below are T cell receptor beta chains from one sample, sequenced in a study of T-cell reconstitution after alpha-beta-depleted transplantation in children. TCRdb ran MiXCR on the PCR reads and lists one entry per CDR3 protein. Of approximately 1,000,000 distinct CDR3 sequences listed, roughly 29% were seen once; the top ten hold roughly 27%. The source was PBMCs, mostly from graft donor cells, collected 360 days after TCRalphabeta/CD19-depleted stem cell transplant. The receptors were gathered from a boy under three years old who had a stem cell transplant for SCID, so the T cells may come from the graft donor. The CDR3 runs from the conserved cysteine through the conserved F or W. Each record gives: D gene, clone size, V gene, J gene, CDR3 protein, CDR3 DNA. A D gene is named only where the DNA matches it firmly. Only some rows state a clone size, as once, few, many or a class for expanded clones.

TRBD2	NA	TRBV5-1	TRBJ2-1	CASSWTSGGASEQFF	TGCGCCAGCAGCTGGACTAGCGGGGGGGCCTCTGAGCAGTTCTTC
NA	NA	TRBV20-1	TRBJ1-2	CSARDFTGKDGYTF	TGCAGTGCTAGAGATTTTACAGGGAAGGATGGCTACACCTTC
NA	few	TRBV5-8	TRBJ1-1	CASSLRAFF	TGTGCCAGCAGCTTGAGAGCTTTCTTT
NA	few	TRBV9	TRBJ2-3	CASSGVADTQYF	TGTGCCAGCAGCGGGGTAGCAGATACGCAGTATTTT
NA	NA	TRBV18	TRBJ2-1	CASSPDKGYNEQFF	TGTGCCAGCTCACCAGATAAGGGGTACAATGAGCAGTTCTTC
TRBD1	few	TRBV5-5	TRBJ2-5	CASSLEGTGGQETQYF	TGTGCCAGCAGCTTGGAAGGGACAGGCGGCCAAGAGACCCAGTACTTC
NA	NA	TRBV29-1	TRBJ2-2	CSVRPPTGELFF	TGCAGCGTTAGGCCCCCCACCGGGGAGCTGTTTTTT
NA	NA	TRBV5-1	TRBJ1-1	CASRKGFEAFF	TGCGCCAGCAGGAAGGGATTCGAAGCTTTCTTT
NA	few	TRBV5-6	TRBJ1-6	CASSLDRVNSPLHF	TGTGCCAGCAGCTTGGACAGGGTAAATTCACCCCTCCACTTT
NA	once	TRBV6-2/TRBV6-3	TRBJ2-3	CASSSQEWGALYGSADTQYF	TGTGCCAGCAGTTCCCAGGAGTGGGGGGCCCTGTATGGGTCTGCAGATACGCAGTATTTT
NA	few	TRBV3-1	TRBJ2-5	CASSQVGGGREETQYF	TGTGCCAGCAGCCAAGTAGGAGGGGGGCGGGAAGAGACCCAGTACTTC
NA	NA	TRBV3-1	TRBJ2-1	CASSQEAAPGSSYNEQFF	TGTGCCAGCAGCCAAGAGGCGGCCCCGGGGAGCTCCTACAATGAGCAGTTCTTC
TRBD2	few	TRBV20-1	TRBJ2-7	CSASVLAGLYEQYF	TGCAGTGCTAGTGTTTTAGCGGGGTTGTACGAGCAGTACTTC
NA	few	TRBV12-3/TRBV12-4	TRBJ2-1	CASSLNNRRQYHEQFF	TGTGCCAGCAGTTTAAACAACAGGCGGCAATACCATGAGCAGTTCTTC
TRBD1	NA	TRBV7-3	TRBJ1-1	CASSPGTGVADTEAFF	TGTGCCAGCAGCCCCGGGACAGGGGTGGCGGACACTGAAGCTTTCTTT
NA	NA	TRBV19	TRBJ2-1	CASSIDLLPPYNEQFF	TGTGCCAGTAGTATAGATCTCCTGCCACCTTACAATGAGCAGTTCTTC
NA	NA	TRBV23-1	TRBJ2-1	CASSQSGSGNGYEQFF	TGCGCCAGCAGTCAATCCGGCAGTGGAAACGGTTATGAGCAGTTCTTC
TRBD2	NA	TRBV4-1	TRBJ2-7	CASSSTSRSLPYEQYF	TGCGCCAGCAGCTCGACTAGCCGGAGTTTGCCCTACGAGCAGTACTTC
NA	few	TRBV29-1	TRBJ1-1	CSVDEVMNTEAFF	TGCAGCGTTGATGAGGTGATGAACACTGAAGCTTTCTTT
TRBD2	NA	TRBV12-3/TRBV12-4	TRBJ2-4	CASSFPGGGAKNIQYF	TGTGCCAGCAGTTTCCCTGGGGGGGGAGCCAAAAACATTCAGTACTTC
TRBD2	NA	TRBV5-1	TRBJ2-1	CASSLALAGGLTNEQFF	TGCGCCAGCAGCTTGGCACTAGCGGGGGGGTTGACCAATGAGCAGTTCTTC
NA	NA	TRBV7-2	TRBJ1-2	CASSFPALSYGYTF	TGTGCCAGCAGCTTTCCAGCCTTGAGCTATGGCTACACCTTC
TRBD1	NA	TRBV5-1	TRBJ2-2	CASSWSGQGRTGELFF	TGCGCCAGCAGCTGGTCTGGACAGGGCCGGACCGGGGAGCTGTTTTTT
NA	few	TRBV12-3/TRBV12-4	TRBJ1-6	CASSLLIVNSPLHF	TGTGCCAGCAGTTTATTAATCGTGAATTCACCCCTCCACTTT
NA	NA	TRBV5-5	TRBJ2-1	CASSFDGNEYNEQFF	TGTGCCAGCAGCTTTGACGGGAACGAGTACAATGAGCAGTTCTTC
NA	NA	TRBV29-1	TRBJ2-7	CSVVGFQSYEQYF	TGCAGCGTTGTGGGGTTCCAGTCCTACGAGCAGTACTTC
NA	NA	TRBV2	TRBJ1-1	CASSSEGPNTEAFF	TGTGCCAGCAGCTCGGAGGGGCCGAACACTGAAGCTTTCTTT
NA	few	TRBV9	TRBJ2-1	CASSPSGAADEQFF	TGTGCCAGCAGCCCCTCCGGGGCCGCGGATGAGCAGTTCTTC
NA	NA	TRBV20-1	TRBJ1-4	CSAWPTNEKLFF	TGCAGTGCTTGGCCAACTAATGAAAAACTGTTTTTT
NA	few	TRBV10-3	TRBJ2-5	CAISEVPAQETQYF	TGTGCCATCAGTGAAGTCCCAGCCCAAGAGACCCAGTACTTC
NA	NA	TRBV20-1	TRBJ2-1	CSAPRRNEQFF	TGCAGTGCTCCGCGGCGAAATGAGCAGTTCTTC
TRBD2	few	TRBV12-3/TRBV12-4	TRBJ2-1	CASSLLGGGAYNEQFF	TGTGCCAGCAGTTTATTGGGCGGGGGGGCCTACAATGAGCAGTTCTTC
NA	NA	TRBV25-1	TRBJ2-1	CASSTGAGAQFF	TGTGCCAGCAGTACTGGGGCGGGGGCGCAGTTCTTC
TRBD1	NA	TRBV12-3/TRBV12-4	TRBJ2-2	CASSSGTGRLPTGELFF	TGTGCCAGCAGTTCCGGGACAGGGAGACTCCCAACCGGGGAGCTGTTTTTT
TRBD2	few	TRBV9	TRBJ2-1	CASSVGLARDNEQFF	TGTGCCAGCAGCGTAGGACTAGCGAGAGACAATGAGCAGTTCTTC